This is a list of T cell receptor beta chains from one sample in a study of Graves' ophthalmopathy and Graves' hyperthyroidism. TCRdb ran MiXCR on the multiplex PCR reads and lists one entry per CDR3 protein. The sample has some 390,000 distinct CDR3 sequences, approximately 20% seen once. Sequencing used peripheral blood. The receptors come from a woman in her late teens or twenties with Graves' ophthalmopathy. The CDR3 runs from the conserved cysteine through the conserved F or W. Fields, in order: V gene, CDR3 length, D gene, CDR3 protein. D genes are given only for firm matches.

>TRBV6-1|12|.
CASRDDTYEQYF
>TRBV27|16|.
CASSAFGGYSNQPQHF
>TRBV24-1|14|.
CATSDKRPTGELFF
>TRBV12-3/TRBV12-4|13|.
CASSLIGTGELFF
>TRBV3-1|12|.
CASSHYNYGYTF
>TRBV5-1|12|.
CASSLSDGELFF
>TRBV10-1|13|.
CASSERPNQPQHF
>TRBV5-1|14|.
CASSTGTTGEPQHF
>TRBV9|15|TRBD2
CASSGEGTSGYEQYF
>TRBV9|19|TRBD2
CASSVELWSSGRNTGELFF
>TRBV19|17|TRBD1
CASSSLPTTGASYEQYF
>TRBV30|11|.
CAWSRQGPLHF
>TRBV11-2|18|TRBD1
CASSLDHPGQGSGNTIYF
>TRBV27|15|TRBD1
CASSLRTGVNQPQHF
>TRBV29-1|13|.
CSVEGHPGTEAFF
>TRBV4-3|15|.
CASSQDSLPTGTQYF
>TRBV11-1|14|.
CASSPKRAPYEQYF
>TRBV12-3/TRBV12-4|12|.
CASSFVNAAQYF
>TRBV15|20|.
CATSRDVRWTEGILVKGYTF
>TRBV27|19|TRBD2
CASSSGLAGGVSGANVLTF
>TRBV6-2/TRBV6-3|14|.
CASRPDLYTGELFF